This TCR beta chain derives from a study of cytomegalovirus exposure and HLA in healthy donors. V lost 7 bases and J lost 1; bases outside the gene matches: 8. CDR1 and CDR2 (germline): SGHVS, FNYEAQ. The CDR3 is made up of 16 amino acids. Vbeta (60) and Jbeta (13) primers were used in the PCR. Method: immunoSEQ multiplex PCR; TCRdb's copy keeps in-frame clones and lacks some. The data contain 140,000 to 150,000 clones, about two thirds of them seen just once; the ten biggest clones take up approximately 1.8%. A word on this clone: No antigen is known for it.

Overall study findings and caveats: Several of the most significant clusters appeared linked to common viral pathogens, based on a later analysis.

Specimen: PBMCs. This rearrangement joins TRBV7-6 to TRBJ2-3, with 10 nucleotides matching TRBD2. This receptor was identified in a woman in her late teens or twenties in good health and CMV-seronegative. DNA of the CDR3: TGTGCCAGCACCCTCCGAGCGGGGGGGCGCACAGATACGCAGTATTTT. Amino acid sequence: CASTLRAGGRTDTQYF.